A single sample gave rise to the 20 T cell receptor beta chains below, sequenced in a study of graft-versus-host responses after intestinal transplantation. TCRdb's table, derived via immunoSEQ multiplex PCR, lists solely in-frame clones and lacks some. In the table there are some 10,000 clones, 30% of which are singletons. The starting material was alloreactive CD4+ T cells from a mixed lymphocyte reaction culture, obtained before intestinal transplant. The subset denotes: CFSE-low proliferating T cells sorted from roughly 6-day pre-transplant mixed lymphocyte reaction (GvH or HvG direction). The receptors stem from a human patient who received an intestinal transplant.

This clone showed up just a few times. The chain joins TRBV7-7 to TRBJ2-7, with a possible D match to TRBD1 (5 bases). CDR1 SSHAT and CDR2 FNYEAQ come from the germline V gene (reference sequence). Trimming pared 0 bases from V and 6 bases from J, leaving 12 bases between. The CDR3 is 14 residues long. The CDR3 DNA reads TGTGCCAGCAGCTTAGCAGAATGGGGCGGCGAGCAGTACTTC. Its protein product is CASSLAEWGGEQYF. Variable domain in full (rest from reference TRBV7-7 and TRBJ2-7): GAGVSQSPRYKVTKRGQDVTLRCDPISSHATLYWYQQALGQGPEFLTYFNYEAQPDKSGLPSDRFSAERPEGSISTLTIQRTEQRDSAMYRCASSLAEWGGEQYFGPGTRLTVT.

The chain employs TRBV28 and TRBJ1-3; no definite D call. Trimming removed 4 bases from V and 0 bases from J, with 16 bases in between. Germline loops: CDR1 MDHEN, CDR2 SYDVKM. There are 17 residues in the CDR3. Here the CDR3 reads CASSWVPAISSGNTIYF. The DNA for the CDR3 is TGTGCCAGCAGTTGGGTCCCCGCAATCTCCTCTGGAAACACCATATATTTT.

The CDR3 spells CASSTSADTQYF. The CDR3 DNA reads TGTGCCAGCAGCACTAGTGCAGATACGCAGTATTTT. The chain links TRBV13 to TRBJ2-3; D is perhaps TRBD2 (5 bases). Trimming left V 5 bases short and J 4 bases short, with 7 bases between. Germline V gene sequence: CDR1 PRHDT, CDR2 FYEKMQ (reference sequence). The CDR3 runs 12 residues.

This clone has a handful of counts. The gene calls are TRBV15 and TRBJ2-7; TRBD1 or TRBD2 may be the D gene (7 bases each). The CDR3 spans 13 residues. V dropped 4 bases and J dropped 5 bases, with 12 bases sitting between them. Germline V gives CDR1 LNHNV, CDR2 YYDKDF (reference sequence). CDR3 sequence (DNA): TGTGCCACCAGCACAGGGGGGGGCAACGAGCAGTACTTC. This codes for CATSTGGGNEQYF.

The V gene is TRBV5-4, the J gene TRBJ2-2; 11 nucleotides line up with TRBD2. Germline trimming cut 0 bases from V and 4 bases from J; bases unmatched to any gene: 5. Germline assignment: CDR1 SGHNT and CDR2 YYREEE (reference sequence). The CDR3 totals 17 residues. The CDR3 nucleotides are TGTGCCAGCAGCTTGGGACCTACTAGCGGGAGCACCGGGGAGCTGTTTTTT. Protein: CASSLGPTSGSTGELFF. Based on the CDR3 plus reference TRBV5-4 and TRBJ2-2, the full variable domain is ETGVTQSPTHLIKTRGQQVTLRCSSQSGHNTVSWYQQALGQGPQFIFQYYREEENGRGNFPPRFSGLQFPNYSSELNVNALELDDSALYLCASSLGPTSGSTGELFFGEGSRLTVL.

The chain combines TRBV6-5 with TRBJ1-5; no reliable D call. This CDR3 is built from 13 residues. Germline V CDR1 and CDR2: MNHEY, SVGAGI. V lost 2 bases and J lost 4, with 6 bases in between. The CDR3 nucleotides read TGTGCCAGCAGTTACGGTCCTAATCAGCCCCAGCATTTT. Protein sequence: CASSYGPNQPQHF.

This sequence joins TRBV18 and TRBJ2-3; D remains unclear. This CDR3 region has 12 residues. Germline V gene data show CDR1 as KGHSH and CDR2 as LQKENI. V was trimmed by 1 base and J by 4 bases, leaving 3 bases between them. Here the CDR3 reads CASSPLSDTQYF. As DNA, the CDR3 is TGTGCCAGCTCACCACTTTCAGATACGCAGTATTTT.

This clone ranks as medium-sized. CDR3 sequence reads: CASSLSSTLAEQYF. The CDR3 DNA sequence: TGTGCCAGCAGTTTATCCTCAACTCTAGCCGAGCAGTACTTC. The chain combines TRBV27 with TRBJ2-7; D is perhaps TRBD2 (5 bases). The V gene's germline CDR1 is MNHEY and CDR2 SMNVEV (reference sequence). The CDR3 loop spans 14 amino acids. Trimming shortened V by 0 bases and J by 6 bases, and 12 bases separated the two germline ends.

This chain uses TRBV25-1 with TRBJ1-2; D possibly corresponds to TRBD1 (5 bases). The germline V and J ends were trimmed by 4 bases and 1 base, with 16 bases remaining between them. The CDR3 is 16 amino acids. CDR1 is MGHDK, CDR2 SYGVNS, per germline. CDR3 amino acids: CASSGGLEGLNYGYTF. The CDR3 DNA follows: TGTGCCAGCAGTGGGGGCCTGGAAGGCCTTAACTATGGCTACACCTTC.

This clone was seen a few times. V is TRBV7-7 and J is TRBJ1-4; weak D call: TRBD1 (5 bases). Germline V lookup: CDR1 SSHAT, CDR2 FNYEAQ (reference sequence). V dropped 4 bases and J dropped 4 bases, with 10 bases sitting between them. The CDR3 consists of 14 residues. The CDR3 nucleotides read TGTGCCAGCAGCTCGGGACCGCGTAATGAAAAACTGTTTTTT. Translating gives CASSSGPRNEKLFF.

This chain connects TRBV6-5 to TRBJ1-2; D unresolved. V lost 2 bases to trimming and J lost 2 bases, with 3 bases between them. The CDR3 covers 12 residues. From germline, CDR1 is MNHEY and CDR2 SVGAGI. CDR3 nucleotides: TGTGCCAGCAGTTACACAAACTATGGCTACACCTTC. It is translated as CASSYTNYGYTF.

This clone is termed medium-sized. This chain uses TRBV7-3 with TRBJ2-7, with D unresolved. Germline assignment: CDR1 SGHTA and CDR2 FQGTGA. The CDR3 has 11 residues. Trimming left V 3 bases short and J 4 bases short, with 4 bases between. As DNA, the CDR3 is TGTGCCAGCAGCTTTCGTTACGAGCAGTACTTC. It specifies CASSFRYEQYF.

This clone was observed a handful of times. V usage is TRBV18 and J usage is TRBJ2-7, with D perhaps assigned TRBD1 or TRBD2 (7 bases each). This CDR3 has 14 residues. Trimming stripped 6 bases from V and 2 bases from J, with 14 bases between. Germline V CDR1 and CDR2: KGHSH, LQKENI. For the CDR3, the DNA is TGTGCCAGCTCGCCAGGGGGGGGGCCCTACGAGCAGTACTTC. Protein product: CASSPGGGPYEQYF.

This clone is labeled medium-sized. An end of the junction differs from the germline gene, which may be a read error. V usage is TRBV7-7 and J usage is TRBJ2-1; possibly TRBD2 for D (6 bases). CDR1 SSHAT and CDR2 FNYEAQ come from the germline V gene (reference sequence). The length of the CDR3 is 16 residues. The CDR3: CASSPAGLAIFNEQFF. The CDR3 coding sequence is TGTGCTAGCAGCCCAGCGGGCCTAGCGATATTCAATGAGCAGTTCTTC.

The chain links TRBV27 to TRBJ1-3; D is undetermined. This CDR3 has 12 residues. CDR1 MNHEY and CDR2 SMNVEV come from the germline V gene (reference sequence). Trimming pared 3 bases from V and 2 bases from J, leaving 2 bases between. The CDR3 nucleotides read TGTGCCAGCAGTTTGCCTGGAAACACCATATATTTT. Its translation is CASSLPGNTIYF.

CDR3 nucleotide sequence: TGTGCCTGTGAAGGGGGCACTGAAGCTTTCTTT. This sequence encodes CACEGGTEAFF. The chain has TRBV30 and TRBJ1-1, with D possibly matching TRBD1 (6 bases). This CDR3 has 11 residues. CDR1 and CDR2 from the germline V gene are GTSNPN and SVGIG (reference sequence). V lost 6 bases, J lost 4 bases, and 9 bases lay in between.

The CDR3 is CASSYGGVPYNEQFF. The CDR3 DNA reads as TGTGCCAGCAGTTATGGGGGAGTACCATACAATGAGCAGTTCTTC. The chain employs TRBV6-6 and TRBJ2-1; either TRBD1 or TRBD2 may supply D (5 bases each). Between the trimmed V and J ends, which lost 3 bases and 4 bases, there was a span of 13 bases. The CDR3 has 15 residues. In germline, CDR1 is MNHNY, CDR2 SVGAGI (reference sequence).

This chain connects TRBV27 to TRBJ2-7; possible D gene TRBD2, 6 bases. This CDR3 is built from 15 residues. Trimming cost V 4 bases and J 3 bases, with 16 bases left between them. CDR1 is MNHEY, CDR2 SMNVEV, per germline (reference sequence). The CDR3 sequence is CASSYSGSGLYEQYF. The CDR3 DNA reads TGTGCCAGCAGTTACTCGGGTAGCGGCCTCTACGAGCAGTACTTC.

CDR3 nucleotides: TGTGCCAGCAGCGTAGCCCCGACTCCTACGTGGGAGCAGTACTTC. Protein sequence: CASSVAPTPTWEQYF. The rearrangement joins TRBV9 to TRBJ2-7; D is undetermined. The CDR3 runs to 15 residues. V lost 0 bases and J 7 bases, leaving 17 bases between the germline ends. Per germline, CDR1 SGDLS and CDR2 YYNGEE.

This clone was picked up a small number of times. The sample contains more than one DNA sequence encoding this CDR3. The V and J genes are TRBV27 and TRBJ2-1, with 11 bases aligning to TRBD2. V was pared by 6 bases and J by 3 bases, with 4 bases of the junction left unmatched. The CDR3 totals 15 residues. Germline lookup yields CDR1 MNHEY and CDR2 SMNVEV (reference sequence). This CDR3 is CASSSGTSGYNEQFF. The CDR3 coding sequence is TGTGCCAGCAGCTCCGGGACTAGCGGCTACAATGAGCAGTTCTTC.